This TCR beta chain appears in the sequencing data of a study of OX40 agonist ivuxolimab in advanced cancers. Study-wide results and limits: No determination was made of the antigen specificity of the expanded peripheral T cells. Low clonal expansion, among the lowest seen, marked partial responders at 0.1-3.0 mg/kg. Clonal expansion by week 6 occurred in CD4+ and CD8+ blood T cells (at 0.1 to 3.0 mg/kg).

Details on this clone: Antigen specificity is unknown.

V lost 3 bases, J lost 6 bases, and 6 bases lay in between. The V gene's germline CDR1 is SGHAT and CDR2 FQNNGV. The CDR3 consists of 12 residues. Baseline, cycle 4 day 1, and cycle 7 day 1 were the blood sampling points. TCRdb's copy holds only in-frame clones and misses some; the assay was immunoSEQ multiplex PCR. The table includes roughly 92,000 clones, roughly nine tenths detected once. This sequence originates from an adult with an advanced solid tumor such as melanoma, head and neck, liver or kidney cancer. The source material was CD4+ or CD8+ T cells sorted from blood, sampled in a trial of the OX40 agonist ivuxolimab. This chain uses TRBV11-2 with TRBJ2-1; D is ambiguous. In DNA form, the CDR3 reads TGTGCCAGCAGCTTTAGGATCAATGAGCAGTTCTTC. Protein sequence: CASSFRINEQFF.